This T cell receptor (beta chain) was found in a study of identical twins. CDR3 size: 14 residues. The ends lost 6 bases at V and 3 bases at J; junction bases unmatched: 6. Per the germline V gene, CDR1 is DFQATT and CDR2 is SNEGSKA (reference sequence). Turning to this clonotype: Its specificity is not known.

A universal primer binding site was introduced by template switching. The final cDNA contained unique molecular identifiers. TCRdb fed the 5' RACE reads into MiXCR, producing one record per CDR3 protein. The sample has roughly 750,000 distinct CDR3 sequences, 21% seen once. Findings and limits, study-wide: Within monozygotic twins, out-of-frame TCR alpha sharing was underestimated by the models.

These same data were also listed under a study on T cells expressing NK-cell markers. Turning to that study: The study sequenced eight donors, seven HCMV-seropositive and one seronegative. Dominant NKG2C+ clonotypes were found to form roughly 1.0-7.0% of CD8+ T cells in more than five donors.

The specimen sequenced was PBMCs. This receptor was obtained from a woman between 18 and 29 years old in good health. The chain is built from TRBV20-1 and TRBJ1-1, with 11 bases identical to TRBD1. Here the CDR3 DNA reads TGCAGTGCCGGACAGGGGGCGCGGGACACTGAAGCTTTCTTT. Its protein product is CSAGQGARDTEAFF.